One and the same sample provided the 25 T cell receptor beta chains below, sequenced in a study of T cell repertoires in cytomegalovirus infection. What these receptors recognize is not known. Each CDR3 protein gets one entry after TCRdb re-called the reads with MiXCR. This sample has approximately 260,000 distinct CDR3 sequences; 20% to 25% occur once, and the top ten carry roughly a fifth. Sequencing used cultured PBMCs, obtained from culture after CMV antigen stimulation. The receptors were sampled from a human donor in good health (CMV status not recorded). Some clones in this sample may be carry-over from other donors' samples.

Many counts were recorded for this clonotype. The gene calls are TRBV7-9 and TRBJ1-6; D is unresolved. The length of the CDR3 is 12 residues. Germline CDR1 and CDR2: SEHNR and FQNEAQ (reference sequence). Trimming left V 1 base short and J 9 bases short, with 4 bases between. CDR3 coding DNA: TGTGCCAGCAGCTTAGGGGGTTCACCCCTCCACTTT. This translates into CASSLGGSPLHF. Full variable domain (remainder filled in from reference TRBV7-9 and TRBJ1-6): DTGVSQNPRHKITKRGQNVTFRCDPISEHNRLYWYRQTLGQGPEFLTYFQNEAQLEKSRLLSDRFSAERPKGSFSTLEIQRTEQGDSAMYLCASSLGGSPLHFGNGTRLTVT.

This clonotype was recorded at least ten times. The gene calls are TRBV7-8 and TRBJ1-2, with TRBD1 as a possible D gene (5 bases). Deletions cut 2 bases from V and 4 bases from J, with 14 bases between. Germline assignment: CDR1 SGHVS and CDR2 FQNEAQ. This CDR3 is 15 amino acids long. The CDR3 DNA follows: TGTGCCAGCAGCTTAAATCCAGGGAGTAGCTATGGCTACACCTTC. The encoded protein is CASSLNPGSSYGYTF. Based on the CDR3 plus reference TRBV7-8 and TRBJ1-2, the full variable domain is GAGVSQSPRYKVAKRGQDVALRCDPISGHVSLFWYQQALGQGPEFLTYFQNEAQLDKSGLPSDRFFAERPEGSVSTLKIQRTQQEDSAVYLCASSLNPGSSYGYTFGSGTRLTVV.

This clonotype was counted at least ten times. This rearrangement joins TRBV7-2 to TRBJ2-3; no clear D gene. V was pared by 5 bases and J by 2 bases, with 20 bases between. Germline CDR1 SGHTA, CDR2 FQGNSA. The CDR3 runs to 17 residues. The CDR3 reads CASSKTLAAGHTDTQYF. The CDR3 DNA is TGTGCCAGCAGCAAAACCTTAGCAGCCGGCCACACAGATACGCAGTATTTT.

This clonotype was observed a few times. The chain combines TRBV19 with TRBJ1-5; the D is unclear. The germline V gene encodes CDR1 LNHDA and CDR2 SQIVND (reference sequence). V dropped 7 bases and J dropped 4 bases, with 17 bases sitting between them. This CDR3 contains 15 residues. Here the CDR3 DNA reads TGTGCCAGTACCACGGGTCTCGGGTGGAATCAGCCCCAGCATTTT. This translates into CASTTGLGWNQPQHF.

On this clonotype: A much bigger clone sits one base away, suggesting this may be a read error. The CDR3 ends on some other residue instead of the conserved phenylalanine or tryptophan, so this is likely a read error. The chain employs TRBV6-8 and TRBJ2-5; 9 nucleotides line up with TRBD1. Germline-derived CDR1 and CDR2 are MNHGY and SAAAGT. Germline trimming cut 5 bases from V and 6 bases from J; bases unmatched to any gene: 7. The CDR3 loop spans 14 amino acids. The CDR3 region has the DNA TGTGCCAGCAGTGCCGGGACAGGGTGGAAGACCCAGTACTAC. Translating it yields CASSAGTGWKTQYY.

This clonotype has ten or more counts. The CDR3, as DNA: TGTGCCAGCAGCTTAGGTCGCCGGGGGCTATACAATGAGCAGTTCTTC. Protein sequence: CASSLGRRGLYNEQFF. The rearrangement uses TRBV7-6 and TRBJ2-1, with D perhaps given as TRBD1 or TRBD2 (6 bases each). Germline V gives CDR1 SGHVS, CDR2 FNYEAQ. The CDR3 contains 16 residues. The V gene lost 1 base and the J gene lost 4 bases, with 14 bases spanning the gap.

This clonotype appeared many times. V is TRBV7-2 and J is TRBJ1-1, with D unclear. V lost 5 bases to trimming and J lost 0 bases, with 13 bases between them. The CDR3 runs to 15 residues. Per the germline V gene, CDR1 is SGHTA and CDR2 is FQGNSA. CDR3: CASSRKQIMNTEAFF. The CDR3 region has the DNA TGTGCCAGCAGCAGAAAACAAATCATGAACACTGAAGCTTTCTTT.

This clonotype was seen more than once but under ten times. The J gene is TRBJ1-1, the V gene TRBV12-3 or TRBV12-4; 7 nucleotides align to TRBD1. The length of the CDR3 is 14 residues. V shed 1 base and J 4 bases; nucleotides not matched to a gene: 3. The CDR3 reads CASSLGSGGTEAFF. For the CDR3, the DNA is TGTGCCAGCAGTTTAGGGTCAGGGGGCACTGAAGCTTTCTTT.

Ten or more counts support this clonotype. V and J are TRBV7-4 and TRBJ1-1; D might be TRBD1 (5 bases). CDR3 length equals 17 residues. Germline assignment: CDR1 SGHVT and CDR2 SQSDAQ. Trimming pared 1 base from V and 5 bases from J, leaving 20 bases between. The CDR3 sequence: CASSLGTETVKRTEAFF. As DNA, the CDR3 is TGTGCCAGCAGCTTAGGAACAGAGACAGTAAAGAGGACTGAAGCTTTCTTT.

Comments on this clonotype: The junction departs from the called germline gene at one end, perhaps through a read error. The V call is TRBV5-3, the J call TRBJ2-7; D call uncertain. TRBV5-3 is annotated as an ORF whose role is uncertain. There are 14 residues in the CDR3. The DNA for the CDR3 is TGTGCCAGCAGCTTGGCCCCCGAGAGTTACGAGCAGTACTTC. This sequence encodes CASSLAPESYEQYF.

The chain couples TRBV29-1 to TRBJ1-3; D gene uncertain. The CDR3 totals 10 residues. The V end lost 4 bases, the J end lost 2 bases, and 0 bases lay between the germline ends. Germline V gene lookup returns CDR1 SQVTM and CDR2 ANQGSEA. The CDR3 DNA sequence: TGCAGCGTTGCTGGAAACACCATATATTTT. It is translated as CSVAGNTIYF.

The chain has TRBV20-1 and TRBJ2-3; 10 bases are a match to TRBD2. CDR1 is DFQATT and CDR2 is SNEGSKA in the germline V gene (reference sequence). The ends lost 3 bases at V and 2 bases at J; junction bases unmatched: 5. The CDR3 length is 15 residues. The CDR3 bases are TGCAGTGCTAGTTCAGCGGGAGGGACCACAGATACGCAGTATTTT. Translation: CSASSAGGTTDTQYF.

This clonotype was detected only a few times. The chain joins TRBV11-3 to TRBJ2-1; D is possibly TRBD2 (6 bases). Germline lookup yields CDR1 SGHNT and CDR2 YENEEA. V lost 5 bases to trimming and J lost 9 bases, with 20 bases between them. The CDR3 has 15 amino acids. CDR3 amino acids: CASSPGTSRDAEQFF. The CDR3 DNA reads TGTGCCAGCAGCCCTGGGACTTCACGAGACGCTGAGCAGTTCTTC. Variable domain in full (rest from reference TRBV11-3 and TRBJ2-1): EAGVVQSPRYKIIEKKQPVAFWCNPISGHNTLYWYLQNLGQGPELLIRYENEEAVDDSQLPKDRFSAERLKGVDSTLKIQPAELGDSAVYLCASSPGTSRDAEQFFGPGTRLTVL.

This clonotype came up many times. This chain connects TRBV11-2 to TRBJ2-3; 7 bases map to TRBD2. The CDR3 spans 14 residues. Germline V gene sequence: CDR1 SGHAT, CDR2 FQNNGV. V trimming: 2 bases; J trimming: 2 bases; junction bases outside the gene matches: 1. For the CDR3, the DNA is TGTGCCAGCAGCTTACTAGCGGTCACAGATACGCAGTATTTT. The encoded protein is CASSLLAVTDTQYF.

The chain links TRBV6-2 or TRBV6-3 to TRBJ2-1; 8 positions match TRBD2. Germline trimming cut 3 bases from V and 9 bases from J; bases unmatched to any gene: 13. Germline V gives CDR1 MNHEY, CDR2 SVGEGT. This CDR3 has 16 residues. DNA of the CDR3: TGTGCCAGCAGTTATATCGCGGCGGGAGGCCGGGGTGAGCAGTTCTTC. Translating gives CASSYIAAGGRGEQFF.

This clonotype was found a few times. The CDR3, as DNA: TGTGCCAGCAGCTTGGGGCTAGCGCTAAGCACAGATACGCAGTATTTT. This codes for CASSLGLALSTDTQYF. The V call is TRBV7-2, the J call TRBJ2-3, with D maybe TRBD2 (6 bases). This CDR3 comprises 16 residues. Germline V CDR1 and CDR2: SGHTA, FQGNSA. V lost 3 bases and J 0 bases, leaving 13 bases between the germline ends.

This clonotype was detected only a few times. The rearrangement uses TRBV5-4 and TRBJ2-7; weak D call: TRBD2 (5 bases). The CDR3 is 15 residues long. Germline V gene sequence: CDR1 SGHNT, CDR2 YYREEE (reference sequence). Trimming took 3 bases from V and 2 from J, leaving 15 bases between them. CDR3 coding DNA: TGTGCCAGCAGCTCGGTCTTAGCGAATACCTACGAGCAGTACGTC. It yields the protein CASSSVLANTYEQYV.

The chain combines TRBV5-1 with TRBJ2-7; 11 bases match TRBD2. The V gene end was trimmed by 4 bases and the J gene end by 6 bases; junction bases not matched to a gene: 6. The CDR3 is made up of 14 amino acids. CDR1 is SGHRS, CDR2 YFSETQ, per germline. For the CDR3, the DNA is TGCGCCAGCAGCCCAACTAGCGGGAGCCTCGAGCAGTACTTC. This codes for CASSPTSGSLEQYF.

A few counts support this clonotype. The chain couples TRBV7-6 to TRBJ2-7; TRBD2 matches at 8 bases. Germline CDR1 is SGHVS and CDR2 is FNYEAQ. V was clipped by 5 bases and J by 2 bases; unmatched bases: 8. This CDR3 comprises 15 residues. The CDR3 here is CASSRGLAETYEQYF. The DNA of the CDR3 is TGTGCCAGCAGCCGAGGACTAGCAGAAACCTACGAGCAGTACTTC.

The chain combines TRBV7-9 with TRBJ2-2; D might be TRBD2 (5 bases). V lost 5 bases to trimming and J lost 2 bases, with 9 bases between them. The CDR3 length is 14 residues. Germline V gene sequence: CDR1 SEHNR, CDR2 FQNEAQ (reference sequence). The CDR3 nucleotides read TGTGCCAGCAGCCCGGACTCCAACACCGGGGAGCTGTTTTTT. Protein: CASSPDSNTGELFF.

At least ten counts were recorded for this clonotype. V is TRBV7-2 and J is TRBJ2-6, with D tentatively TRBD2 (5 bases). The ends were cut back, 7 bases at V and 4 bases at J, with 14 bases in the middle. Germline V gene data show CDR1 as SGHTA and CDR2 as FQGNSA. CDR3 length: 15 amino acids. The DNA of the CDR3 is TGTGCCAGCACCTACCCGGGGATCGGGGCCAACGTCCTGACTTTC. Residues: CASTYPGIGANVLTF.

V and J are TRBV7-3 and TRBJ2-2; D uncertain. The V end was cut by 4 bases, the J end by 7 bases, with 10 bases between. Germline V CDR1 and CDR2: SGHTA, FQGTGA. The CDR3 is made up of 13 amino acids. CDR3 DNA sequence: TGTGCCAGCAGCTCCCGACACCACGGGGAGCTGTTTTTT. Its protein is CASSSRHHGELFF.

The chain couples TRBV10-3 to TRBJ2-5; 8 bases map to TRBD1. V shed 3 bases, J shed 5 bases, and the junction held 8 bases outside the gene matches. This CDR3 spans 15 amino acids. Germline assignment: CDR1 ENHRY and CDR2 SYGVKD. CDR3 region: CAISDATGAGETQYF. Here the CDR3 DNA reads TGTGCCATCAGTGATGCGACAGGGGCCGGGGAGACCCAGTACTTC.

The V and J genes are TRBV9 and TRBJ2-1; D possibly corresponds to TRBD2 (6 bases). Trimming removed 4 bases from V and 5 bases from J, with 19 bases in between. CDR3 length equals 16 residues. Germline V lookup: CDR1 SGDLS, CDR2 YYNGEE. CDR3 nucleotides: TGTGCCAGCAGCCCGGGGTACGGGGGAATGAACAATGAGCAGTTCTTC. It yields the protein CASSPGYGGMNNEQFF.

The chain carries TRBV7-9 and TRBJ2-7; possible D gene TRBD1, 6 bases. The V end lost 7 bases, the J end lost 2 bases, and 12 bases lay between the germline ends. Germline CDR1 is SEHNR and CDR2 is FQNEAQ (reference sequence). CDR3 length equals 13 residues. In nucleotides, the CDR3 is TGTGCCAGCAAGGACAGCCGAGCCTACGAGCAGTACTTC. Its protein is CASKDSRAYEQYF.